This TCR beta chain was observed in a study of blood T cell repertoires in COVID-19. Overall study: COVID-19 samples collected from the United States, Italy and Spain covered acute and convalescent phases. In each case, the material was cDNA or gDNA derived from T cells, B-cell-depleted T cells, or PBMCs.

Patients of the Seattle cohort, enrolled during active infection, were followed longitudinally. This CDR3 has 15 amino acids. The V and J ends lost 2 bases and 5 bases respectively, with 12 bases between them. Germline V gene data show CDR1 as MDHEN and CDR2 as SYDVKM. Under the authors' procedure: Amplification of reference gene primers provided the estimated nucleated cell counts. Sequencing used immunoSEQ multiplex PCR; TCRdb keeps in-frame clones, though not all of them. D and trimming were read from the DNA, whereas the V and J calls and clone size are those reported in that table. Of a few hundred thousand clones listed, around 90% were seen once; the top ten hold 0.7% to 0.85%.

This TCR came from a man aged 18-30 years with COVID-19, enrolled during active disease. This chain uses TRBV28 with TRBJ2-2; a possible D gene is TRBD2 (6 bases). The sample comprised peripheral blood. This chain's CDR3 is CASSLAPRGTGELFF. CDR3 bases: TGTGCCAGCAGTTTAGCCCCTCGGGGGACCGGGGAGCTGTTTTTT.